The clone carrying this T cell receptor (beta chain) was observed a handful of times. Different DNA sequences within this sample yield the same CDR3. The sample originates from a study of blood T cell repertoires in COVID-19. Some clones are missing from TCRdb's copy, which holds only in-frame ones; the method was immunoSEQ multiplex PCR. The sample has approximately 490,000 clones, 80% to 90% seen once. The CDR3 length is 14 residues. Trimming took 3 bases from V and 6 from J; bases not matched to a gene: 8. The V gene's germline CDR1 is SEHNR and CDR2 FQNEAQ (reference sequence). The receptor's source is a woman aged 55-70 years who had recovered from COVID-19. Sequenced: PBMCs or T cells enriched from blood (not recorded which). The rearrangement links TRBV7-9 to TRBJ2-7; 7 nucleotides match TRBD1. The CDR3: CASSFRTGRGEQYF. CDR3 coding DNA: TGTGCCAGCAGCTTCCGGACAGGCCGGGGCGAGCAGTACTTC. The full variable domain, its missing parts supplied by reference TRBV7-9 and TRBJ2-7, is DTGVSQNPRHKITKRGQNVTFRCDPISEHNRLYWYRQTLGQGPEFLTYFQNEAQLEKSRLLSDRFSAERPKGSFSTLEIQRTEQGDSAMYLCASSFRTGRGEQYFGPGTRLTVT.